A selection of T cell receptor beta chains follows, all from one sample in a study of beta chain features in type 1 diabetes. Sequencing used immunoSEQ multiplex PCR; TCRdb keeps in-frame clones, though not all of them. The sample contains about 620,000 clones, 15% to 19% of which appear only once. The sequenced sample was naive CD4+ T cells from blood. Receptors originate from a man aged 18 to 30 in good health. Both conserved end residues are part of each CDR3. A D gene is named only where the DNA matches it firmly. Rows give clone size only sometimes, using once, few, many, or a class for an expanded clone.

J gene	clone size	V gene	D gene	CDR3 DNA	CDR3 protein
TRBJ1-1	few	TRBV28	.	TGTGCCAGCAGTTTAGGCAGATACACTGAAGCTTTCTTT	CASSLGRYTEAFF
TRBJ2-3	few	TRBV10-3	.	TGTGCCATCAGTGGAGGCTGGGGGCGGAGCACAGATACGCAGTATTTT	CAISGGWGRSTDTQYF
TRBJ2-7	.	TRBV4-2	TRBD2	TGTGCCAGCAGCCAAGCCTCGGGACTAGCTTCCTACGAGCAGTACTTC	CASSQASGLASYEQYF
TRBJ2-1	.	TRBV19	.	TGTGCCAGTAGTGGGGGGACCGGCGCCTACAATGAGCAGTTCTTC	CASSGGTGAYNEQFF
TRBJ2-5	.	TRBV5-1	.	TGCGCCAGCAGCCGGGCTGCAGCAGAAGAGACCCAGTACTTC	CASSRAAAEETQYF
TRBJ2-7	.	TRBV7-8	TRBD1	TGTGCCAGCAGCTTAGAGGGACAGGGTAGAAGGCAGTACTTC	CASSLEGQGRRQYF
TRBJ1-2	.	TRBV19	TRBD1	TGTGCCACCCAGGGGGATAACTATGGCTACACCTTC	CATQGDNYGYTF
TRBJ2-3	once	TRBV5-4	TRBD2	TGTGCCAGCAGCCAAGAGGCTAGCGGGAGGGCCGCGGCAGATACGCAGTATTTT	CASSQEASGRAAADTQYF
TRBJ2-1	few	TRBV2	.	TGTGCCAGCAGTGTCCATGGGGGCTCCTACAATGAGCAGTTCTTC	CASSVHGGSYNEQFF
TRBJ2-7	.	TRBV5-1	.	TGCGCCAGCAGCTTGGGGATCGGGCAGGCCAACCTGGCAGGGGAGCAGTACTTC	CASSLGIGQANLAGEQYF
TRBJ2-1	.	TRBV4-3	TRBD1	TGCGCCAGCAGCCGGTATTGGGACAGCTCCTACAATGAGCAGTTCTTC	CASSRYWDSSYNEQFF
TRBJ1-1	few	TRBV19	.	TGTGCCAGTAGCCGGGACACCGAACGAACCAGTGAAGCTTTCTTT	CASSRDTERTSEAFF
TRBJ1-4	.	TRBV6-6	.	TGTGCCAGCAGAACAAGACAGGCAACTAATGAAAAACTGTTTTTT	CASRTRQATNEKLFF
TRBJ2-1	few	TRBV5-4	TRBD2	TGTGCCAGCAGCTTAACTAGCGGGGGTTACAATGAGCAGTTCTTC	CASSLTSGGYNEQFF
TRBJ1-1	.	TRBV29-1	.	TGCAGCGTTGTTGGGGTTACTGAAGCTTTCTTT	CSVVGVTEAFF
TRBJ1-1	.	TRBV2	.	TGTGCCAGCTCGTACAGGGAAGTAGTTACTGAAGCTTTCTTT	CASSYREVVTEAFF
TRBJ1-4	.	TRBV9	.	TGTGCCAGCAGCGTAGGCAGGGGTGGACAACTGTTTTTT	CASSVGRGGQLFF
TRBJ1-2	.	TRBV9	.	TGTGCCAGCAGCGTAGGTCGGGCAGGAGTATATGGCTACACCTTC	CASSVGRAGVYGYTF
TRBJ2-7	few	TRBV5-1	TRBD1	TGCGCCAGCAGGGCCGGGACAGGCTACGAGCAGTACTTC	CASRAGTGYEQYF
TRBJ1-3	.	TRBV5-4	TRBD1	TGTGCCAGCAGCCACGTCCCGGGACAGGGAACTAGGGGAAACACCATATATTTT	CASSHVPGQGTRGNTIYF
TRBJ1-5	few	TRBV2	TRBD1	TGTGCCAGCAGTGATGTGGTTGGACAGGGGGCTTTTCAGCCCCAGCATTTT	CASSDVVGQGAFQPQHF
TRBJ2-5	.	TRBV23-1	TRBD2	TGCGCCAGCAGTCAACGCTATCCAATGGGACTAGCAGAACAAGAGACCCAGTACTTC	CASSQRYPMGLAEQETQYF
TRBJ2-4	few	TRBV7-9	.	TGTGCCAGCAGTCTGGGCGGAGCGGACATTAGTTTGGACTTC	CASSLGGADISLDF